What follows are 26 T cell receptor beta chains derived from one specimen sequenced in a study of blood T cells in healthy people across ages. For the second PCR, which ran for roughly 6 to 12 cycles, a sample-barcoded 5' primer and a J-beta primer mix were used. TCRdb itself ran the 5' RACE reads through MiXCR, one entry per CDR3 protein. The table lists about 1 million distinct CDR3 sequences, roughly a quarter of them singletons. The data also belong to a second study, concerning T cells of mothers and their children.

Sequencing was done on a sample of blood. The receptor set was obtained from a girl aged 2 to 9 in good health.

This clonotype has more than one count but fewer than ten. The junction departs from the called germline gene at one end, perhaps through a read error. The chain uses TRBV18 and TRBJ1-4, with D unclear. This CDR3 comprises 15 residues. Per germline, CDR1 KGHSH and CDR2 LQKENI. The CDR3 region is CAGSPALSSNEKLFF. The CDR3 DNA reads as TGTGCCGGCTCACCCGCCCTCAGCTCTAATGAAAAACTGTTTTTT.

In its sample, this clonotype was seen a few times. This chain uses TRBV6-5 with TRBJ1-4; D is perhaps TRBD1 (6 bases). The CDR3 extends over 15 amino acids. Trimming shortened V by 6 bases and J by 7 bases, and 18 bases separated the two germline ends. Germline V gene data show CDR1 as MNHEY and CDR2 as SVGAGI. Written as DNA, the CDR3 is TGTGCCAGCAGCCCCATAGGGGGGGGCACTGAAAAACTGTTTTTT. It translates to CASSPIGGGTEKLFF.

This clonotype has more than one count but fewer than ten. The CDR3 here is CASSRGGAGRTGELFF. CDR3 sequence (DNA): TGTGCCAGCAGTCGGGGAGGAGCGGGACGTACCGGGGAGCTGTTTTTT. This chain connects TRBV27 to TRBJ2-2; 7 bases map to TRBD2. Germline CDR1 is MNHEY and CDR2 is SMNVEV (reference sequence). With V trimmed by 5 bases and J by 5 bases, 11 bases remained unmatched. CDR3 size: 16 residues.

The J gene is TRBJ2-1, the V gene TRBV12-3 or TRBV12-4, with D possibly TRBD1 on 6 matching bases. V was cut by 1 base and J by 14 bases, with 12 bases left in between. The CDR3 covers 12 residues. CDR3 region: CASSLVTGWEFF. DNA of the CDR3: TGTGCCAGCAGTTTAGTAACAGGGTGGGAGTTCTTC.

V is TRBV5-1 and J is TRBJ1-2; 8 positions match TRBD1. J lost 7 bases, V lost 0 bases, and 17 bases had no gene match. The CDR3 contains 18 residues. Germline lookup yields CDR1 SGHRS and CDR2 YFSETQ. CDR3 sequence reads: CASSLAPGQGRGSSGYTF. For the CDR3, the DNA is TGCGCCAGCAGCTTGGCCCCCGGACAGGGTAGGGGATCGAGTGGCTACACCTTC.

The CDR3 bases are TGTGCCAGCAGCAACCGGGTGCCAGGAGGCTACACCTTC. This encodes CASSNRVPGGYTF. The chain uses TRBV7-9 and TRBJ1-2; D gene unclear. Trimming stripped 5 bases from V and 8 bases from J, with 15 bases between. This CDR3 comprises 13 residues. CDR1 is SEHNR and CDR2 is FQNEAQ in the germline V gene (reference sequence).

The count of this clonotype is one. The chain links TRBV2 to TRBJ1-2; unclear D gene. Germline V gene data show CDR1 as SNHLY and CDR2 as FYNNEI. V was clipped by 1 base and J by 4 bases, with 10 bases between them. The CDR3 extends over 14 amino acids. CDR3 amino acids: CASSEVREPYGYTF. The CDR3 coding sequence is TGTGCCAGCAGTGAAGTGCGAGAACCCTATGGCTACACCTTC. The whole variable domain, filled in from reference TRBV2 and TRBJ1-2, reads EPEVTQTPSHQVTQMGQEVILRCVPISNHLYFYWYRQILGQKVEFLVSFYNNEISEKSEIFDDQFSVERPDGSNFTLKIRSTKLEDSAMYFCASSEVREPYGYTFGSGTRLTVV.

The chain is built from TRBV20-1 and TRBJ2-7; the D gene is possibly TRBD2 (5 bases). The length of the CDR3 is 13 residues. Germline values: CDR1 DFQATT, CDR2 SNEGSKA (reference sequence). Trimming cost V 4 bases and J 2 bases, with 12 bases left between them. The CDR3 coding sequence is TGCAGTGCTATACGGACTCAAACCTACGAGCAGTACTTC. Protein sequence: CSAIRTQTYEQYF.

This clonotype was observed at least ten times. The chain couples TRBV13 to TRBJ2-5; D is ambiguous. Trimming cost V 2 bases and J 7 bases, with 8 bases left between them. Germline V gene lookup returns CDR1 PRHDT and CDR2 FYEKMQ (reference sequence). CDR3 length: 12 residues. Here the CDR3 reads CASSLRPGTQYF. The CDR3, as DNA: TGTGCCAGCAGCTTAAGGCCTGGGACCCAGTACTTC.

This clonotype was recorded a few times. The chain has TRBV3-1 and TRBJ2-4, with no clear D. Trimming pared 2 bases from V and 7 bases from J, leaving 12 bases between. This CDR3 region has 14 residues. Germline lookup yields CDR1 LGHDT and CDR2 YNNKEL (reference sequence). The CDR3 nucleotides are TGTGCCAGCAGCCAAACCGAGCTGGAGAACATTCAGTACTTC. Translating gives CASSQTELENIQYF.

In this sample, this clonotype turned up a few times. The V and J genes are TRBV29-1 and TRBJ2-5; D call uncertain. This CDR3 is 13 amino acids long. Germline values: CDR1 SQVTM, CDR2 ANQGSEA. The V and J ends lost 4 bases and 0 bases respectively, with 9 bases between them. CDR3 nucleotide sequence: TGCAGCGTTGCTCCCCCGTACCAAGAGACCCAGTACTTC. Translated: CSVAPPYQETQYF.

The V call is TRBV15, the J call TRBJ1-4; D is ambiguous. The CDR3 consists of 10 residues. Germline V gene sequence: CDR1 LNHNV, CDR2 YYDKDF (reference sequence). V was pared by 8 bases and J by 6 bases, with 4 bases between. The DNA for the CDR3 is TGTGCCACCGGAGATGAAAAACTGTTTTTT. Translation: CATGDEKLFF. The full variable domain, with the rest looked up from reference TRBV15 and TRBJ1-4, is DAMVIQNPRYQVTQFGKPVTLSCSQTLNHNVMYWYQQKSSQAPKLLFHYYDKDFNNEADTPDNFQSRRPNTSFCFLDIRSPGLGDTAMYLCATGDEKLFFGSGTQLSVL.

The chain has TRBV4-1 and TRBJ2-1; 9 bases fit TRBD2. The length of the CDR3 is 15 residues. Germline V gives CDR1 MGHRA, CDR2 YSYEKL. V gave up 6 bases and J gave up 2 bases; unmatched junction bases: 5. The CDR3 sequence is CASSHLAGTYNEQFF. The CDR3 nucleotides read TGCGCCAGCAGTCACCTAGCGGGAACCTACAATGAGCAGTTCTTC.

CDR3 bases: TGCGCCAGCAGCCCGGCAGGCGGGCAGGGGGCTACTGAAGCTTTCTTT. It specifies CASSPAGGQGATEAFF. The V call is TRBV4-1, the J call TRBJ1-1; 8 bases are a match to TRBD1. The V and J ends lost 4 bases and 5 bases, in that order; junction bases with no gene match: 12. The CDR3 loop spans 16 amino acids. CDR1 is MGHRA, CDR2 YSYEKL, per germline.

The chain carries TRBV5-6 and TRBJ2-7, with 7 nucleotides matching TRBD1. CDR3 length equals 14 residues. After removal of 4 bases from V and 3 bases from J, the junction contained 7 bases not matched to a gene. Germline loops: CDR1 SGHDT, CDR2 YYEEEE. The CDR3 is CASSRAGTDYEQYF. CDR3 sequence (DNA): TGTGCCAGCAGCAGGGCCGGGACAGACTACGAGCAGTACTTC.

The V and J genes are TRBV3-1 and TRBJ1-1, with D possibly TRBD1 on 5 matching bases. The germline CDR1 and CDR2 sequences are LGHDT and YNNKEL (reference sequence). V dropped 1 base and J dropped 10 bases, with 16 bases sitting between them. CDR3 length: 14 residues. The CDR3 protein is CASSQGWGSEGAFF. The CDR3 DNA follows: TGTGCCAGCAGCCAAGGATGGGGGTCGGAAGGAGCTTTCTTT.

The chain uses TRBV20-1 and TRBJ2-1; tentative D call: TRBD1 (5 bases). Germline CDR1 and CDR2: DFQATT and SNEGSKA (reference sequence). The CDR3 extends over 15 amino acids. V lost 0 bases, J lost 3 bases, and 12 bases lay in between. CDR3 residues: CSARDTAGIYNEQFF. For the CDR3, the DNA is TGCAGTGCTAGAGATACGGCAGGGATCTACAATGAGCAGTTCTTC.

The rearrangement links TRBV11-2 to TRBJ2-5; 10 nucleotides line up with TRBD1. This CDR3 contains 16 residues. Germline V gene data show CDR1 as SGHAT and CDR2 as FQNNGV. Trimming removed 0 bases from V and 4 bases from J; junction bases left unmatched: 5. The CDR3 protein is CASSLEWTGGRETQYF. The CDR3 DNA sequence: TGTGCCAGCAGCTTAGAGTGGACAGGGGGTCGAGAGACCCAGTACTTC.

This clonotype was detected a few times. The CDR3 sequence is CASSQRTRYGTQYF. The CDR3 DNA reads as TGTGCCAGCAGCCAACGGACCAGATACGGGACCCAGTACTTC. This rearrangement joins TRBV11-1 to TRBJ2-5, with D unresolved. CDR1 and CDR2 from the germline V gene are SGHAT and FQDESV (reference sequence). CDR3 length: 14 residues. V was trimmed by 5 bases and J by 7 bases, leaving 17 bases between them.

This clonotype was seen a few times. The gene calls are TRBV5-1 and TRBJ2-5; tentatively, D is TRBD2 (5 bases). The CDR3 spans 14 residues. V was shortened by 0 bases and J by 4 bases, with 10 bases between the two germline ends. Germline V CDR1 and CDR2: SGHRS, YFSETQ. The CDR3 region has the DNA TGCGCCAGCAGCTTGGCTTATCGGGGAGAGACCCAGTACTTC. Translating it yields CASSLAYRGETQYF.

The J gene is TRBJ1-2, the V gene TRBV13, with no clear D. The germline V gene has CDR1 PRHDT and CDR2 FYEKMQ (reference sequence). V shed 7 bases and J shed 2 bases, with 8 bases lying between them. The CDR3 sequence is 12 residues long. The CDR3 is CASTDLNYGYTF. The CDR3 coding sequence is TGTGCCAGCACCGATTTGAACTATGGCTACACCTTC.

The CDR3 here is CAITTGNSYEQYF. The CDR3 DNA reads TGTGCCATCACGACAGGGAACTCCTACGAGCAGTACTTC. The V and J genes are TRBV10-3 and TRBJ2-7; 7 bases line up with TRBD1. Unmatched junction bases numbered 3, after V lost 7 bases and J lost 0 bases. This CDR3 is built from 13 residues. From germline, CDR1 is ENHRY and CDR2 SYGVKD.

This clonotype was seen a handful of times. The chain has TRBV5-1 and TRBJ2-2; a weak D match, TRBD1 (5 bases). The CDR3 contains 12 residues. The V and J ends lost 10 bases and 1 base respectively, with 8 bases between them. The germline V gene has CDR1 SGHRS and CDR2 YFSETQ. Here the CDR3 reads CADRRNTGELFF. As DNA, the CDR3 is TGCGCCGACAGACGGAACACCGGGGAGCTGTTTTTT.

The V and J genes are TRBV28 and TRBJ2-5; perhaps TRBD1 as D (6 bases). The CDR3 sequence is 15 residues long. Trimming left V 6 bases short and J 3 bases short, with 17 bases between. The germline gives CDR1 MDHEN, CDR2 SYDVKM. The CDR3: CASRVQDSLEETQYF. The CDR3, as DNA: TGTGCCAGCAGGGTACAGGACAGCCTAGAAGAGACCCAGTACTTC.

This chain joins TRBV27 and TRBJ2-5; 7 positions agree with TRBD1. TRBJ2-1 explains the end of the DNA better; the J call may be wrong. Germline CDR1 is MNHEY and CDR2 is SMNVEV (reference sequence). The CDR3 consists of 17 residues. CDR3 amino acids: CASSPAGGQALSYEQFF. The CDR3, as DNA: TGTGCCAGCAGTCCCGCCGGCGGACAGGCCCTGAGCTATGAGCAGTTCTTC.

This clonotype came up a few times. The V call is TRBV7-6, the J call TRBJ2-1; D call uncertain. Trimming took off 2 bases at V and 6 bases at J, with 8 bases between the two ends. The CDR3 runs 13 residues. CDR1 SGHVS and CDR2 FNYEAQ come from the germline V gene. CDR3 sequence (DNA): TGTGCCAGCAGCTTACACGGAATCAATGAGCAGTTCTTC. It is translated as CASSLHGINEQFF. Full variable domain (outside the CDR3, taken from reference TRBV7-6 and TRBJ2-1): GAGVSQSPRYKVTKRGQDVALRCDPISGHVSLYWYRQALGQGPEFLTYFNYEAQQDKSGLPNDRFSAERPEGSISTLTIQRTEQRDSAMYRCASSLHGINEQFFGPGTRLTVL.